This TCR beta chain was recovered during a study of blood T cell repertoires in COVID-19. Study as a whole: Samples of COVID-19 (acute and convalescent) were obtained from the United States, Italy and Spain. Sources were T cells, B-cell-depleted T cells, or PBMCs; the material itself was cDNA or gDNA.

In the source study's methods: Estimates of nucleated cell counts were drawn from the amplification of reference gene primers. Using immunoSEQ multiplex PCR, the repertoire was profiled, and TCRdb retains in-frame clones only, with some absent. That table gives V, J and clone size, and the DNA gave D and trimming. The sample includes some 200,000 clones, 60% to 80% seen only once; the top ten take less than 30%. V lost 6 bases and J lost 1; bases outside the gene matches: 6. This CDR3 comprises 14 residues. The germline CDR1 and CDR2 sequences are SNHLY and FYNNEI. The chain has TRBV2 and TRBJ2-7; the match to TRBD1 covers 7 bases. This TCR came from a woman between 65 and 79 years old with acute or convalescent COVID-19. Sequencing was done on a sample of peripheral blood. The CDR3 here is CASSRSGGSYEQYF. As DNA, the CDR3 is TGTGCCAGCAGCAGATCAGGGGGTTCCTACGAGCAGTACTTC. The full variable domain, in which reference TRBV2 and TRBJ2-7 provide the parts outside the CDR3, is EPEVTQTPSHQVTQMGQEVILRCVPISNHLYFYWYRQILGQKVEFLVSFYNNEISEKSEIFDDQFSVERPDGSNFTLKIRSTKLEDSAMYFCASSRSGGSYEQYFGPGTRLTVT.